The entry below describes one TCR beta chain. The record originates from a study of patients and donors after allogeneic stem cell transplantation. Trimming removed 2 bases at V and 0 bases at J, with 8 bases between. CDR3 size: 15 residues. The germline gives CDR1 SGHAT, CDR2 FQNNGV. In TCRdb, the RT-PCR reads were re-called with MiXCR into one record per CDR3 protein. In the table there are tens of thousands of distinct CDR3 sequences, under 40% of which are singletons. The origin of this receptor is a human donor who was either an allogeneic HSCT recipient or a stem cell or donor lymphocyte infusion donor (not recorded which). It is not recorded whose cells these are; they may come from a transplant donor. The chain combines TRBV11-2 with TRBJ2-1, with no clear D. The sample was blood, either unsorted or a sorted T cell fraction (not recorded which). The CDR3 spells CASSLPRSSYNEQFF. Here the CDR3 DNA reads TGTGCCAGCAGCTTACCCAGAAGCTCCTACAATGAGCAGTTCTTC.